The present entry profiles one T cell receptor beta chain with its context. Its antigen target is currently unknown. A much larger clone lies a single base off, so this may be a read error. This record comes from a study of Graves' ophthalmopathy and Graves' hyperthyroidism (dated by TCRdb to the late 2010s). For the wider study: Stable hyperthyroidism was defined as no progression to ophthalmopathy within 18 months of follow-up. In total, some 130 blood samples were TCR-sequenced: under 45 ophthalmopathy, roughly 77 hyperthyroidism and approximately 17 hyperthyroidism-to-ophthalmopathy patients. The study used TCR beta repertoire signatures to distinguish Graves' ophthalmopathy from Graves' hyperthyroidism and to predict progression to ophthalmopathy. An independent validation cohort comprised roughly 20 hyperthyroidism patients and 17 patients who later progressed from hyperthyroidism to ophthalmopathy. In a handful of hyperthyroidism patients, the T-cell repertoire of thyroid tissue was compared with the T-cell repertoire of blood. Once sampling was done, hyperthyroidism patients were given methimazole at a starting dose of 30 mg daily, while ophthalmopathy patients were given high-dose intravenous methylprednisolone. To explore V-J signatures that distinguish ophthalmopathy from hyperthyroidism, a discovery set of about a hundred patients was enrolled, made up of 43 with ophthalmopathy and roughly 55 with stable hyperthyroidism.

General findings and caveats noted by the study authors: In validation, the model predicted ophthalmopathy progression with about 64% sensitivity and around 72% specificity; roughly eleven predicted patients were CT-confirmed with GO in a median of roughly 6.8 months. Sample size was not statistically predetermined, and group allocation was not concealed from the investigators. Most of the expanded thyroid clonotypes with a frequency above 0.001 were also detected in blood, and it was suggested that the thyroid immune response may be reflected by blood repertoires. In cross-validation, the 13-signature model distinguished ophthalmopathy from stable hyperthyroidism with just over 85% sensitivity and roughly 81% specificity, and in the test set the corresponding values were 80% and 75%.

Hyperthyroidism patients were newly diagnosed, were aged 18 to 65 years, and had a disease duration under 2 months. Patients were excluded if they had other autoimmune diseases, uncontrolled infections, pregnancy or lactation. Diagnosis relied on clinical symptoms, serum thyroxine, TRAb, thyroid ultrasound and orbital computed tomography. Total RNA was extracted using Trizol reagent, and RNA quality was checked on an Agilent 2100 Bioanalyzer. TCR beta CDR3 regions were amplified from RNA transcripts for repertoire sequencing. The first round was an RT-PCR using HTBI primers with the Qiagen OneStep RT-PCR kit, and this first round was followed by a second-round multiplex PCR, then size selection and purification. Libraries were sequenced paired-end with 100 bp reads on an Illumina HiSeq2000. As for how the authors treated the data: SOAPnuke was used to process the reads, throwing out any read that had adapters, had uncalled bases, had a mean Phred below 15, or lacked an exact constant-primer or identifier match. COPE v1.2.5 was used to merge high-quality paired reads. Each unique nucleotide sequence was defined as a clonotype, and clonotypes were aligned to IMGT TRB V, D and J references with MiTCR v1.1. Analysis was restricted to V-J combinations with a frequency above 0.0001, which covered 99.2% of repertoires. A TCR clonal expansion and chaos score per V-J combination was defined as the ratio of F50 clonal expansion to chaos observed in the TCRdist matrix. Welch's t-statistics and random forest were used to reduce the features to about twelve V-J combinations, which were then used as input to a naive Bayes classifier. The Morisita-Horn index was used to measure how similar the thyroid and blood repertoires were. The public sequencing data were trimmed at Q25 with fastp and processed into clonotypes with MiXCR by TCRdb, which kept only in-frame beta chains. Each CDR3 protein appears once, grouped with its most common genes and DNA. What appears here as the V and J calls and clone size reflects TCRdb's work, not the paper's. This sample gives more than 1,000,000 distinct CDR3 sequences in total; about 38% of them show up just once. 11% of the sample is in the top ten clones.

Sequencing was done on a sample of peripheral blood or thyroid tissue (not recorded which). The sequence derives from an adult man with Graves' hyperthyroidism.

CDR3 sequence: CASREQGAYNSPLHF. The DNA sequence reads TGTGCCAGCAGAGAACAGGGGGCCTATAATTCACCCCTCCACTTT. The chain was built from TRBV2 and TRBJ1-6, with TRBD1 identical over 8 junction bases. Inclusive of the bounding cysteine and phenylalanine, the CDR3 is 15 residues long. Of the read, only the CDR3 DNA is kept; its 45 bases are in frame from base 1. V is pruned by 6 bases and J by 2 bases, leaving 3 bases of the junction without a gene match. CDR1 and CDR2 were assigned from the germline V gene as SNHLY and FYNNEI.